These 7 T cell receptor beta chains share one sample of origin, sequenced in a study of CD8 T cells in ankylosing spondylitis. Using its own MiXCR run on the 5' RACE reads, TCRdb lists one record per CDR3 protein. The data hold some 340,000 distinct CDR3 sequences, with about 15% observed a single time. The specimen was blood, either unsorted or a sorted T cell fraction (not recorded which). All receptors derive from a male donor with ankylosing spondylitis or in good health (not recorded which).

The rearrangement joins TRBV12-3 or TRBV12-4 to TRBJ1-2; D call uncertain. V was trimmed by 4 bases and J by 8 bases, leaving 14 bases between them. The CDR3 length is 13 residues. The CDR3 region is CASSSTIEWGYTF. The CDR3 coding sequence is TGTGCCAGCAGTTCTACCATCGAGTGGGGCTACACCTTC.

The sample holds many counts of this clonotype. The chain is built from TRBV10-3 and TRBJ2-1; no definite D call. The germline gives CDR1 ENHRY, CDR2 SYGVKD. V was pared by 0 bases and J by 0 bases, with 9 bases between. CDR3 length: 16 amino acids. The CDR3: CAISESGKSSYNEQFF. DNA for the CDR3: TGTGCCATCAGTGAGTCGGGGAAGAGCTCCTACAATGAGCAGTTCTTC.

This clonotype was seen a handful of times. The chain links TRBV4-2 to TRBJ2-7; D uncertain. The CDR3 totals 13 residues. V lost 4 bases and J 5 bases, leaving 12 bases between the germline ends. Germline-derived CDR1 and CDR2 are LGHNA and YNFKEQ. CDR3 sequence reads: CASSPRVGDEQYF. CDR3 in DNA: TGTGCCAGCAGCCCCCGGGTTGGGGACGAGCAGTACTTC.

This chain uses TRBV7-2 with TRBJ1-5, with 8 bases identical to TRBD1. J was trimmed by 6 bases and V by 3 bases; bases with no gene match: 4. CDR3 length: 14 amino acids. Germline CDR1 is SGHTA and CDR2 is FQGNSA. The CDR3: CASSFRGLGQPQHF. Written as DNA, the CDR3 is TGTGCCAGCAGCTTCAGGGGGCTCGGTCAGCCCCAGCATTTT.

This clonotype was seen more than once but under ten times. This chain uses TRBV6-5 with TRBJ2-2; no definite D call. Trimming cost V 0 bases and J 0 bases, with 14 bases left between them. Looked up from germline, CDR1 is MNHEY and CDR2 is SVGAGI. The CDR3 loop spans 18 amino acids. CDR3: CASSYSRGGPANTGELFF. CDR3 DNA sequence: TGTGCCAGCAGTTACTCCCGCGGCGGACCCGCGAACACCGGGGAGCTGTTTTTT.

This clonotype has just a few counts. J is TRBJ2-7 and V is TRBV18, with a tentative D call TRBD2 (6 bases). Trimming cost V 1 base and J 7 bases, with 8 bases left between them. The CDR3 is 12 amino acids. Germline loops: CDR1 KGHSH, CDR2 LQKENI. This CDR3 reads CASSPRRGEQYF. For the CDR3, the DNA is TGTGCCAGCTCACCACGGAGGGGAGAGCAGTACTTC.

The table lists this clonotype with a few counts. The rearrangement joins TRBV12-3 or TRBV12-4 to TRBJ1-3, with D possibly matching TRBD1 (6 bases). This CDR3 is built from 15 residues. V was trimmed by 4 bases and J by 2 bases, leaving 12 bases between them. The CDR3 reads CASSSQGPPGNTIYF. The CDR3 DNA sequence: TGTGCCAGCAGTTCCCAGGGGCCTCCTGGAAACACCATATATTTT.